This T cell receptor beta chain was captured by sequencing in a study of identifying expanded T cells in peripheral blood. Study observations and caveats: About 1.2 clones differed between technical replicates, versus around 16 and 19 over time.

Notes on this clone: The antigen remains unidentified.

Collection occurred without any documented infections or immune events in donors. The V segment lost 5 bases and the J segment 1 base; nucleotides outside the gene matches: 18. Germline assignment: CDR1 SGHNT and CDR2 YENEEA. This CDR3 is built from 19 residues. Libraries were prepared by immunoSEQ multiplex PCR; TCRdb keeps only in-frame clonotypes and omits some of them. The sample shows some 96,000 clones, 88% of them seen only once. The sample taken for sequencing was blood. The V gene is TRBV11-3, the J gene TRBJ2-3; 7 nucleotides match TRBD1. The receptor's source is a person aged 18 to 70 in good health. CDR3 amino acids: CASSAQKHSGTARTDTQYF. In nucleotides, the CDR3 is TGTGCCAGCAGCGCTCAAAAACATTCTGGGACAGCCCGCACAGATACGCAGTATTTT.